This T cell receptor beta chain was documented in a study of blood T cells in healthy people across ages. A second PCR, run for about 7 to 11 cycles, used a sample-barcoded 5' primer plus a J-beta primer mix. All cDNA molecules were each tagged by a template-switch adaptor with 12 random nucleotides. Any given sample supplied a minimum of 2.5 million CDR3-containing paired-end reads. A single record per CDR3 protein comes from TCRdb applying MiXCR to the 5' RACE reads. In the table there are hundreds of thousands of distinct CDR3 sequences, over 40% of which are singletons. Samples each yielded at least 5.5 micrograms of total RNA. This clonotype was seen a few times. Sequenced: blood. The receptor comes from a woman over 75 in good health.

The CDR3 sequence is CASSHVVPGTNYGYTF. In DNA, the CDR3 is TGTGCCAGCAGCCATGTTGTGCCAGGGACTAACTATGGCTACACCTTC. The genes are TRBV3-1 and TRBJ1-2; possible D gene TRBD1, 5 bases. V gave up 3 bases and J gave up 0 bases, with 14 bases separating them. This CDR3 is 16 amino acids long. From germline, CDR1 is LGHDT and CDR2 YNNKEL (reference sequence).